One and the same sample provided the 17 T cell receptor beta chains below, sequenced in a study of cytomegalovirus exposure and HLA in healthy donors. Vbeta (60) and Jbeta (13) primers were used in the PCR. Libraries were prepared by immunoSEQ multiplex PCR; TCRdb keeps only in-frame clonotypes and omits some of them. Of 100,000 to 150,000 clones in the sample, around 80% were seen once. Sample: PBMCs. The receptors were sampled from a female donor in good health and CMV-seronegative.

The rearrangement joins TRBV6-6 to TRBJ2-7; possibly TRBD1 for D (5 bases). The CDR3 has 15 residues. Trimming shortened V by 0 bases and J by 3 bases, and 12 bases separated the two germline ends. The germline gives CDR1 MNHNY, CDR2 SVGAGI (reference sequence). CDR3 in amino acids: CASSYSRSGNYEQYF. CDR3 in DNA: TGTGCCAGCAGTTACTCGAGGTCAGGGAACTACGAGCAGTACTTC.

This rearrangement joins TRBV6-4 to TRBJ1-2; D not certain. Trimming left V 0 bases short and J 2 bases short, with 10 bases between. Germline-derived CDR1 and CDR2 are MRHNA and SNTAGT. This CDR3 has 15 amino acids. The CDR3 DNA reads TGTGCCAGCAGTGACTCTTCAGAGGGCAACTATGGCTACACCTTC. Translating gives CASSDSSEGNYGYTF.

The rearrangement links TRBV10-1 to TRBJ2-7; 9 bases are shared with TRBD2. Per the germline V gene, CDR1 is WNHNN and CDR2 is SYGVQD (reference sequence). V gave up 2 bases and J gave up 1 base; unmatched junction bases: 3. The CDR3 covers 15 residues. In DNA form, the CDR3 reads TGCGCCAGCAGTGAGATTAGCGGGGGATCCTACGAGCAGTACTTC. This codes for CASSEISGGSYEQYF.

The chain uses TRBV6-6 and TRBJ1-5, with no clear D. This CDR3 region has 11 residues. The germline V gene encodes CDR1 MNHNY and CDR2 SVGAGI (reference sequence). Trimming shortened V by 5 bases and J by 13 bases, and 12 bases separated the two germline ends. Here the CDR3 DNA reads TGTGCCAGCAGTCCGGGGAGAGATCAGCATTTT. It is translated as CASSPGRDQHF.

This sequence joins TRBV2 and TRBJ1-4, with 8 nucleotides matching TRBD1. The CDR3 has 15 amino acids. V lost 8 bases and J lost 7; bases outside the gene matches: 12. Per germline, CDR1 SNHLY and CDR2 FYNNEI. The CDR3 region has the DNA TGTGCCAGCGCCAACCGAGACAGGGGAGGTGAAAAACTGTTTTTT. Translated, it gives CASANRDRGGEKLFF.

The V gene is TRBV5-1, the J gene TRBJ2-7; 9 bases match TRBD1. J lost 4 bases, V lost 4 bases, and 15 bases had no gene match. The germline CDR1 and CDR2 sequences are SGHRS and YFSETQ. The CDR3 totals 17 residues. For the CDR3, the DNA is TGCGCCAGCAGCGGGGGACAGGGTGTAGGGCCGGGGTACGAGCAGTACTTC. Protein: CASSGGQGVGPGYEQYF.

This sequence joins TRBV19 and TRBJ2-7; 12 bases fit TRBD2. Per germline, CDR1 LNHDA and CDR2 SQIVND (reference sequence). With V trimmed by 4 bases and J by 2 bases, 3 bases remained unmatched. CDR3 size: 15 residues. The DNA of the CDR3 is TGTGCCAGTAGTACCGGACTAGCGGGGACCTACGAGCAGTACTTC. Translating it yields CASSTGLAGTYEQYF.

This chain uses TRBV5-1 with TRBJ2-3, with TRBD2 matching 16 bases. Germline CDR1 reads SGHRS; CDR2 reads YFSETQ. This CDR3 has 16 residues. The V segment lost 4 bases and the J segment 4 bases; nucleotides outside the gene matches: 3. The CDR3 protein is CASSTGTSGGADTQYF. The CDR3 DNA sequence: TGCGCCAGCAGCACCGGGACTAGCGGGGGGGCAGATACGCAGTATTTT.

The gene calls are TRBV7-2 and TRBJ2-7, with D perhaps TRBD2 (6 bases). Germline V gives CDR1 SGHTA, CDR2 FQGNSA. CDR3 length equals 12 residues. Trimming removed 0 bases from V and 9 bases from J, with 9 bases in between. This chain's CDR3 is CASSLAPGLQYF. In DNA form, the CDR3 reads TGTGCCAGCAGCTTAGCCCCGGGACTGCAGTACTTC.

The chain links TRBV5-4 to TRBJ1-2; weak D call: TRBD1 (5 bases). The ends were cut back, 4 bases at V and 9 bases at J, with 19 bases in the middle. CDR3 length: 14 amino acids. Germline loops: CDR1 SGHNT, CDR2 YYREEE (reference sequence). CDR3 bases: TGTGCCAGCAGCCCCCGCAGGGCCACAAGGAGCTACACCTTC. Translation: CASSPRRATRSYTF.

The CDR3 loop is CASNPTGVYTEAFF. The DNA of the CDR3 is TGTGCCAGCAATCCGACAGGGGTCTACACTGAAGCTTTCTTT. V usage is TRBV6-1 and J usage is TRBJ1-1, with 8 bases fitting TRBD1. This CDR3 has 14 residues. Trimming removed 7 bases from V and 3 bases from J; junction bases left unmatched: 7. Looked up from germline, CDR1 is MNHNS and CDR2 is SASEGT.

V usage is TRBV7-9 and J usage is TRBJ2-1; the match to TRBD2 covers 14 bases. Germline CDR1 is SEHNR and CDR2 is FQNEAQ (reference sequence). The junction had 2 bases not matched to a gene; V was cut back by 5 bases and J by 5 bases. The CDR3 sequence is 15 residues long. CDR3 DNA: TGTGCCAGCAGCCAGGGACTAGCGGGGGACAATGAGCAGTTCTTC. It specifies CASSQGLAGDNEQFF.

V gene TRBV27 combines with J gene TRBJ1-2, with D perhaps matching TRBD1 (6 bases). V was trimmed by 8 bases and J by 5 bases, leaving 15 bases between them. CDR3 length: 13 residues. Germline assignment: CDR1 MNHEY and CDR2 SMNVEV (reference sequence). CDR3 region: CASAQGTLYGYTF. In nucleotides, the CDR3 is TGTGCCAGCGCTCAGGGGACACTTTATGGCTACACCTTC.

This chain links TRBV27 with TRBJ1-1; D gene uncertain. The CDR3 has 14 amino acids. V shed 1 base and J shed 1 base, with 7 bases lying between them. Germline V gene data show CDR1 as MNHEY and CDR2 as SMNVEV (reference sequence). The CDR3: CASSLWPGNTEAFF. The CDR3 nucleotides read TGTGCCAGCAGTTTATGGCCGGGGAACACTGAAGCTTTCTTT.

V and J are TRBV5-1 and TRBJ2-2, with a possible D match to TRBD2 (7 bases). The V end was cut by 6 bases, the J end by 3 bases, with 15 bases between. The CDR3 length is 15 residues. The germline gives CDR1 SGHRS, CDR2 YFSETQ. The CDR3, as DNA: TGCGCCAGCAACCCCGGGGGGCTGGACACCGGGGAGCTGTTTTTT. It is translated as CASNPGGLDTGELFF.

The chain joins TRBV5-1 to TRBJ2-2; 8 bases agree with TRBD2. The ends lost 4 bases at V and 5 bases at J; junction bases unmatched: 10. Germline V gene lookup returns CDR1 SGHRS and CDR2 YFSETQ. CDR3 size: 16 residues. CDR3 coding DNA: TGCGCCAGCAGCCCGGGGGGGCTCAGCGGAACCGGGGAGCTGTTTTTT. Protein product: CASSPGGLSGTGELFF.

This sequence joins TRBV29-1 and TRBJ2-3; possible D gene TRBD2, 5 bases. V was cut by 8 bases and J by 5 bases, with 20 bases left in between. Germline-derived CDR1 and CDR2 are SQVTM and ANQGSEA. The CDR3 contains 14 residues. The CDR3 protein is CSIPHPSNRDTQYF. For the CDR3, the DNA is TGCAGCATACCACACCCTAGCAATAGAGATACGCAGTATTTT.